Listed below are T cell receptor beta chains from one sample, sequenced in a study of cytomegalovirus exposure and HLA in healthy donors. Data came from immunoSEQ multiplex PCR; TCRdb stores just in-frame clones and leaves some out. The sample consists of more than 150,000 clones, around four fifths of them appearing once. Material for sequencing was PBMCs. The receptors come from a woman under 30 in good health and CMV-seronegative. Both conserved end residues are part of each CDR3. Fields, in order: D gene, V gene, clone size, J gene, CDR3 DNA, CDR3 protein. D genes are given only for firm matches. For some rows the clone size is stated as once, few or many, or as a class when expanded; others skip it.

d_call: TRBD2; v_call: TRBV6-5; clone_size: .; j_call: TRBJ2-7; cdr3_nt: TGTGCCAGCAGCTCCTTTGGGGGGGACTACGAGCAGTACTTC; cdr3_aa: CASSSFGGDYEQYF
d_call: TRBD2; v_call: TRBV27; clone_size: once; j_call: TRBJ2-7; cdr3_nt: TGTGCCAGCAGTCCCGTGGGCGGGAGGTCCACGGGGGAGCAGTACTTC; cdr3_aa: CASSPVGGRSTGEQYF
d_call: .; v_call: TRBV6-6; clone_size: .; j_call: TRBJ1-3; cdr3_nt: TGTGCCAGCAGTTACTCGAGCCAATTCGGGGGAAACACCATATATTTT; cdr3_aa: CASSYSSQFGGNTIYF
d_call: TRBD2; v_call: TRBV5-1; clone_size: once; j_call: TRBJ2-2; cdr3_nt: TGCGCCAGCAGCTTGAGAGGGGACTACGCCACCGGGGAGCTGTTTTTT; cdr3_aa: CASSLRGDYATGELFF
d_call: TRBD2; v_call: TRBV6-1; clone_size: .; j_call: TRBJ2-3; cdr3_nt: TGTGCCAGCAGTCCCTGGGGGGGGTTGACAGATACGCAGTATTTT; cdr3_aa: CASSPWGGLTDTQYF
d_call: .; v_call: TRBV19; clone_size: .; j_call: TRBJ2-3; cdr3_nt: TGTGCCAGTAGTATAGCCCCAACAGGCACAGATACGCAGTATTTT; cdr3_aa: CASSIAPTGTDTQYF
d_call: .; v_call: TRBV25-1; clone_size: .; j_call: TRBJ2-6; cdr3_nt: TGTGCCAGCAGTTTCAGCGGATCCTCTGGGGCCAACGTCCTGACTTTC; cdr3_aa: CASSFSGSSGANVLTF
d_call: TRBD1; v_call: TRBV13; clone_size: few; j_call: TRBJ1-2; cdr3_nt: TGTGCCAGCAGCAACTTCCAGGGGGTGGAGGGCTACACCTTC; cdr3_aa: CASSNFQGVEGYTF
d_call: TRBD2; v_call: TRBV28; clone_size: .; j_call: TRBJ2-3; cdr3_nt: TGTGCCAGCAGTCAATGGACTAGCGGGGTCCCTAGCACAGATACGCAGTATTTT; cdr3_aa: CASSQWTSGVPSTDTQYF
d_call: .; v_call: TRBV6-6; clone_size: .; j_call: TRBJ2-7; cdr3_nt: TGTGCCAGCAGTTACCGGACAGTCGACGAGCAGTACTTC; cdr3_aa: CASSYRTVDEQYF
d_call: TRBD2; v_call: TRBV5-1; clone_size: few; j_call: TRBJ2-1; cdr3_nt: TGCGCCAGCAGCTTTAGCGGGAGAGAAGACAATGAGCAGTTCTTC; cdr3_aa: CASSFSGREDNEQFF
d_call: .; v_call: TRBV5-1; clone_size: .; j_call: TRBJ1-1; cdr3_nt: TGCGCCAGCAGCTTGGGAGGGTCGGACACTGAAGCTTTCTTT; cdr3_aa: CASSLGGSDTEAFF
d_call: .; v_call: TRBV27; clone_size: .; j_call: TRBJ2-1; cdr3_nt: TGTGCCAGCAGTGAGGACAACGTTAATATTCATGAGCAGTTCTTC; cdr3_aa: CASSEDNVNIHEQFF
d_call: .; v_call: TRBV7-2; clone_size: .; j_call: TRBJ1-2; cdr3_nt: TGTGCCAGCCGAGCGGGGTCGTATGGCTACACCTTC; cdr3_aa: CASRAGSYGYTF
d_call: TRBD2; v_call: TRBV9; clone_size: .; j_call: TRBJ2-5; cdr3_nt: TGTGCCAGCAGCGCGGGACTAGCTAAAGAGACCCAGTACTTC; cdr3_aa: CASSAGLAKETQYF
d_call: .; v_call: TRBV19; clone_size: .; j_call: TRBJ1-1; cdr3_nt: TGTGCCAGTGGGGGGTTCTTTCCTGAAGCTTTCTTT; cdr3_aa: CASGGFFPEAFF
d_call: .; v_call: TRBV6-6; clone_size: few; j_call: TRBJ1-5; cdr3_nt: TGTGCCAGCAGTCCTGACGAGACCTCGGGGCCCCAGCATTTT; cdr3_aa: CASSPDETSGPQHF
d_call: .; v_call: TRBV2; clone_size: once; j_call: TRBJ1-5; cdr3_nt: TGTGCCAGCAGTGATTTCGGAACAGGACCAAATCAGCCCCAGCATTTT; cdr3_aa: CASSDFGTGPNQPQHF
d_call: TRBD1; v_call: TRBV28; clone_size: .; j_call: TRBJ1-4; cdr3_nt: TGTGCCAGCAGTTCCCCCTCAGGGGGCAGGGATGAAAAACTGTTTTTT; cdr3_aa: CASSSPSGGRDEKLFF
d_call: .; v_call: TRBV7-9; clone_size: .; j_call: TRBJ2-7; cdr3_nt: TGTGCCAGCAGCTTAGCCAGGGGGGACGAGCAGTACTTC; cdr3_aa: CASSLARGDEQYF
d_call: .; v_call: TRBV2; clone_size: .; j_call: TRBJ2-7; cdr3_nt: TGTGCCAGCAGTGAACAGGGTTTGGACGAGCAGTACTTC; cdr3_aa: CASSEQGLDEQYF
d_call: .; v_call: TRBV6-5; clone_size: .; j_call: TRBJ2-3; cdr3_nt: TGTGCCAGCAGCCAACGACTAGTCCCAGATACGCAGTATTTT; cdr3_aa: CASSQRLVPDTQYF
d_call: TRBD2; v_call: TRBV30; clone_size: .; j_call: TRBJ2-1; cdr3_nt: TGTGCCTGGGTCCCCCGGATGGGGGGGGGAGAACCATCCTACAATGAGCAGTTCTTC; cdr3_aa: CAWVPRMGGGEPSYNEQFF
d_call: TRBD2; v_call: TRBV9; clone_size: .; j_call: TRBJ2-1; cdr3_nt: TGTGCCAGCAGCGCACCGGGACTAAGAAACAATGAGCAGTTCTTC; cdr3_aa: CASSAPGLRNNEQFF
d_call: .; v_call: TRBV6-6; clone_size: .; j_call: TRBJ2-3; cdr3_nt: TGTGCCAGCACCGATCGACAGGCAAGCACAGATACGCAGTATTTT; cdr3_aa: CASTDRQASTDTQYF
d_call: TRBD2; v_call: TRBV28; clone_size: .; j_call: TRBJ2-1; cdr3_nt: TGTGCCAGCAGTTTCGGGACTAGCGGCTACAATGAGCAGTTCTTC; cdr3_aa: CASSFGTSGYNEQFF
d_call: TRBD1; v_call: TRBV5-6; clone_size: .; j_call: TRBJ2-2; cdr3_nt: TGTGCCAGCAGCTTGAGGGGGCCTCCCGGGGAGCTGTTTTTT; cdr3_aa: CASSLRGPPGELFF
d_call: TRBD1; v_call: TRBV19; clone_size: .; j_call: TRBJ1-6; cdr3_nt: TGTGCCACCCAGGGGGCGCGCAATTCACCCCTCCACTTT; cdr3_aa: CATQGARNSPLHF
d_call: .; v_call: TRBV6-1; clone_size: .; j_call: TRBJ2-7; cdr3_nt: TGTGCCACCCGGACAGACTACGAGCAGTACTTC; cdr3_aa: CATRTDYEQYF
d_call: TRBD2; v_call: TRBV14; clone_size: once; j_call: TRBJ2-5; cdr3_nt: TGTGCCAGCAGCCTGGGACTAGCGGGAGTGGAGACCCAGTACTTC; cdr3_aa: CASSLGLAGVETQYF
d_call: TRBD2; v_call: TRBV6-1; clone_size: few; j_call: TRBJ2-5; cdr3_nt: TGTGCCAGCAGTGAAGCTCTAGCGGGGGGGACAGAGACCCAGTACTTC; cdr3_aa: CASSEALAGGTETQYF
d_call: .; v_call: TRBV11-3; clone_size: .; j_call: TRBJ2-3; cdr3_nt: TGTGCCAGCAGCCGCTGGGGCGGGACTAGCACAGATACGCAGTATTTT; cdr3_aa: CASSRWGGTSTDTQYF
d_call: TRBD1; v_call: TRBV27; clone_size: few; j_call: TRBJ2-7; cdr3_nt: TGTGCCAGCAGTTTAGGGACAGGGGGCGTATTCTACGAGCAGTACTTC; cdr3_aa: CASSLGTGGVFYEQYF
d_call: .; v_call: TRBV2; clone_size: .; j_call: TRBJ2-7; cdr3_nt: TGTGCCAGCAGTGAACCAGGGGCCCTTTCCCGGACTAGCTACGAGCAGTACTTC; cdr3_aa: CASSEPGALSRTSYEQYF
d_call: .; v_call: TRBV6-4; clone_size: once; j_call: TRBJ2-3; cdr3_nt: TGTGCCAGCAGTGACCGTCGACAAGCGGGCACAGATACGCAGTATTTT; cdr3_aa: CASSDRRQAGTDTQYF
d_call: .; v_call: TRBV30; clone_size: .; j_call: TRBJ1-3; cdr3_nt: TGTGCCTGGAAATGGACTTTCTCTGGAAACACCATATATTTT; cdr3_aa: CAWKWTFSGNTIYF
d_call: .; v_call: TRBV5-1; clone_size: .; j_call: TRBJ2-2; cdr3_nt: TGCGCCAGCAGCTTGGGGCAGGGTGGCACCGGGGAGCTGTTTTTT; cdr3_aa: CASSLGQGGTGELFF
d_call: TRBD1; v_call: TRBV29-1; clone_size: .; j_call: TRBJ2-7; cdr3_nt: TGCAGCGTTACTGGGACAGGGGATCCCTACGAGCAGTACTTC; cdr3_aa: CSVTGTGDPYEQYF
d_call: TRBD2; v_call: TRBV15; clone_size: .; j_call: TRBJ2-1; cdr3_nt: TGTGCCACCACCAAGTCCGGTAGCGGGAGGGCCGAGATGAAGTTCTTC; cdr3_aa: CATTKSGSGRAEMKFF
d_call: TRBD2; v_call: TRBV7-3; clone_size: .; j_call: TRBJ2-1; cdr3_nt: TGTGCCAGCAGCACCGACGGGACTAGCGGCTACAATGAGCAGTTCTTC; cdr3_aa: CASSTDGTSGYNEQFF
d_call: TRBD1; v_call: TRBV27; clone_size: .; j_call: TRBJ2-7; cdr3_nt: TGTGCCAGCAGTTCCCAACCGGGACAGGGGTACTACGAGCAGTACTTC; cdr3_aa: CASSSQPGQGYYEQYF
d_call: .; v_call: TRBV5-6; clone_size: .; j_call: TRBJ2-7; cdr3_nt: TGTGCCAGTCACCAGGGGCCGCGGTACTTC; cdr3_aa: CASHQGPRYF
d_call: .; v_call: TRBV27; clone_size: .; j_call: TRBJ2-7; cdr3_nt: TGTGCCAGCAGTTTAGGGCAGGGTGCCACCTACGAGCAGTACTTC; cdr3_aa: CASSLGQGATYEQYF
d_call: TRBD1; v_call: TRBV28; clone_size: .; j_call: TRBJ2-7; cdr3_nt: TGTGCCAGCAGCCCCGACGGGACAGGTACCTACGAGCAGTACTTC; cdr3_aa: CASSPDGTGTYEQYF
d_call: TRBD1; v_call: TRBV6-5; clone_size: .; j_call: TRBJ2-7; cdr3_nt: TGTGCCAGCAGCTACTCAGGGGGCGAGGACTACGAGCAGTACTTC; cdr3_aa: CASSYSGGEDYEQYF
d_call: .; v_call: TRBV4-1; clone_size: few; j_call: TRBJ1-3; cdr3_nt: TGCGCCAGCAGCCAAGATCCGGCGGGGTCCGGAAACACCATATATTTT; cdr3_aa: CASSQDPAGSGNTIYF
d_call: .; v_call: TRBV7-9; clone_size: .; j_call: TRBJ1-5; cdr3_nt: TGTGCCAGCAGCCTGCCCCCGGAGCCCCAGCATTTT; cdr3_aa: CASSLPPEPQHF
d_call: TRBD1; v_call: TRBV29-1; clone_size: .; j_call: TRBJ1-3; cdr3_nt: TGCAGCGTTGTTCAGGGGGACACCATATATTTT; cdr3_aa: CSVVQGDTIYF
d_call: .; v_call: TRBV5-1; clone_size: .; j_call: TRBJ1-3; cdr3_nt: TGCGCCAGCAGCTTGGTCCAGGTAGCGGCCGGAAACACCATATATTTT; cdr3_aa: CASSLVQVAAGNTIYF
d_call: TRBD2; v_call: TRBV19; clone_size: .; j_call: TRBJ2-1; cdr3_nt: TGTGCCAGTGAAACTAGCGGGAGAGGGAATGAGCAGTTCTTC; cdr3_aa: CASETSGRGNEQFF
d_call: TRBD2; v_call: TRBV7-3; clone_size: .; j_call: TRBJ2-1; cdr3_nt: TGTGCCAGCAGCTTAATCCGTTTCGGCGGGAGAAAGGATGAGCAGTTCTTC; cdr3_aa: CASSLIRFGGRKDEQFF
d_call: .; v_call: TRBV15; clone_size: .; j_call: TRBJ2-1; cdr3_nt: TGTGCCACCAGCCCCCGGGTCTATGGCAGGGTCAATGAGCAGTTCTTC; cdr3_aa: CATSPRVYGRVNEQFF
d_call: TRBD1; v_call: TRBV2; clone_size: few; j_call: TRBJ1-1; cdr3_nt: TGTGCCAGCACCTCAGGGACAGCGAACACTGAAGCTTTCTTT; cdr3_aa: CASTSGTANTEAFF
d_call: TRBD1; v_call: TRBV7-9; clone_size: .; j_call: TRBJ2-1; cdr3_nt: TGTGCCAGCAGCTTAGTGGGGGAGCGGACAGGGGACAATGAGCAGTTCTTC; cdr3_aa: CASSLVGERTGDNEQFF
d_call: .; v_call: TRBV7-2; clone_size: .; j_call: TRBJ2-5; cdr3_nt: TGTGCCAGCAGCGGCTGGACGGCGCAGGGGACCCAGTACTTC; cdr3_aa: CASSGWTAQGTQYF
d_call: .; v_call: TRBV15; clone_size: .; j_call: TRBJ2-7; cdr3_nt: TGTGCCACCAGCAGAGAGACGGGGGAGCAGTACTTC; cdr3_aa: CATSRETGEQYF
d_call: .; v_call: TRBV18; clone_size: .; j_call: TRBJ1-1; cdr3_nt: TGTGCCAGCTCACCAATTTCGGGCACTGAAGCTTTCTTT; cdr3_aa: CASSPISGTEAFF
d_call: TRBD1; v_call: TRBV6-1; clone_size: .; j_call: TRBJ2-7; cdr3_nt: TGTGCCAGCATCACAGGGGCTCTTCTTCCGGGCGAGCAGTACTTC; cdr3_aa: CASITGALLPGEQYF
d_call: .; v_call: TRBV7-8; clone_size: .; j_call: TRBJ1-5; cdr3_nt: TGTGCCAGCATCGCCGAGATTAGCAATCAGCCCCAGCATTTT; cdr3_aa: CASIAEISNQPQHF
d_call: TRBD2; v_call: TRBV7-2; clone_size: .; j_call: TRBJ2-2; cdr3_nt: TGTGCCAGCAGCTCCGGACTAGCATGGACCGGGGAGCTGTTTTTT; cdr3_aa: CASSSGLAWTGELFF